Shown below are 22 T cell receptor beta chains from a single sample sequenced in a study of blood T cell dynamics during melanoma immunotherapy. Time point specified: week 3, after first cycle of checkpoint inhibitor. Libraries were prepared by immunoSEQ multiplex PCR; TCRdb keeps only in-frame clonotypes and omits some of them. Of roughly 8,900 clones listed, 70% to 90% are singletons. The sequences come from blood, collected from a patient treated with checkpoint blockade. These receptors all stem from a human donor with melanoma.

This chain links TRBV14 with TRBJ2-7; a weak D match, TRBD1 (5 bases). The CDR3 runs to 15 residues. In germline, CDR1 is SGHDN, CDR2 FVKESK. V lost 1 base and J 6 bases, leaving 16 bases between the germline ends. Here the CDR3 DNA reads TGTGCCAGCAGCCAAGCCCAGGGCTTCTCTCTCGAGCAGTACTTC. It specifies CASSQAQGFSLEQYF.

The CDR3: CASSVAGKGYGYTF. CDR3 DNA: TGTGCCAGCAGCGTAGCTGGGAAGGGCTATGGCTACACCTTC. V gene TRBV9 combines with J gene TRBJ1-2; D is ambiguous. Trimming removed 0 bases from V and 4 bases from J, with 10 bases in between. The CDR3 is made up of 14 amino acids. Per germline, CDR1 SGDLS and CDR2 YYNGEE. Using reference TRBV9 and TRBJ1-2 for the parts outside the CDR3, the full variable domain is DSGVTQTPKHLITATGQRVTLRCSPRSGDLSVYWYQQSLDQGLQFLIQYYNGEERAKGNILERFSAQQFPDLHSELNLSSLELGDSALYFCASSVAGKGYGYTFGSGTRLTVV.

The chain couples TRBV29-1 to TRBJ1-2, with 10 positions matching TRBD1. Trimming removed 3 bases from V and 1 base from J; junction bases left unmatched: 8. CDR3 length: 16 amino acids. Germline V gene data show CDR1 as SQVTM and CDR2 as ANQGSEA. This CDR3 reads CSVEGDRGPFNYGYTF. CDR3 in DNA: TGCAGCGTTGAGGGGGACAGGGGTCCTTTTAACTATGGCTACACCTTC.

The chain recombines TRBV5-1 with TRBJ1-3, with no clear D. Germline CDR1 reads SGHRS; CDR2 reads YFSETQ. The CDR3 has 16 amino acids. Trimming cost V 0 bases and J 0 bases, with 10 bases left between them. This CDR3 reads CASSLAGGYSGNTIYF. CDR3 DNA: TGCGCCAGCAGCTTGGCGGGTGGCTACTCTGGAAACACCATATATTTT.

This chain connects TRBV18 to TRBJ1-4; D remains unclear. This CDR3 region has 15 residues. V dropped 6 bases and J dropped 0 bases, with 11 bases sitting between them. Per germline, CDR1 KGHSH and CDR2 LQKENI. In DNA, the CDR3 is TGTGCCAGCTCCCCCCGGGGAACAACTAATGAAAAACTGTTTTTT. Its protein is CASSPRGTTNEKLFF.

The count of this clone is one. The CDR3 nucleotides are TGTGCCAGCAGTTACTCTTTGGACGACAATGAGCAGTTCTTC. Its translation is CASSYSLDDNEQFF. The J gene is TRBJ2-1, the V gene TRBV6-5, with D unclear. Trimming left V 0 bases short and J 5 bases short, with 8 bases between. There are 14 residues in the CDR3. Germline CDR1 is MNHEY and CDR2 is SVGAGI.

This clone showed up just a few times. The chain uses TRBV6-4 and TRBJ2-1, with 8 positions matching TRBD2. Germline lookup yields CDR1 MRHNA and CDR2 SNTAGT. Trimming cost V 6 bases and J 8 bases; bases outside gene matches: 6. The CDR3 contains 13 residues. The CDR3 coding sequence is TGTGCCAGCAGAGCGGGAGCTGCCTATGAGCAGTTCTTC. It codes for CASRAGAAYEQFF.

The chain links TRBV11-2 to TRBJ2-4; D unresolved. The germline V gene encodes CDR1 SGHAT and CDR2 FQNNGV. CDR3 length equals 13 residues. V was clipped by 4 bases and J by 7 bases, with 11 bases between them. Here the CDR3 DNA reads TGTGCCAGCAGCTCCTCGACCCCTAACATTCAGTACTTC. Its protein product is CASSSSTPNIQYF. The full variable domain, in which reference TRBV11-2 and TRBJ2-4 provide the parts outside the CDR3, is EAGVAQSPRYKIIEKRQSVAFWCNPISGHATLYWYQQILGQGPKLLIQFQNNGVVDDSQLPKDRFSAERLKGVDSTLKIQPAKLEDSAVYLCASSSSTPNIQYFGAGTRLSVL.

A few counts support this clone. J is TRBJ2-2 and V is TRBV19; D is possibly TRBD2 (5 bases). Germline V gene lookup returns CDR1 LNHDA and CDR2 SQIVND (reference sequence). V was shortened by 6 bases and J by 6 bases, with 8 bases between the two germline ends. The CDR3 spans 12 residues. CDR3 residues: CASRPSPGELFF. CDR3 coding DNA: TGTGCCAGTAGGCCTAGCCCCGGGGAGCTGTTTTTT.

V is TRBV7-9 and J is TRBJ2-3; D is ambiguous. CDR3 length equals 15 residues. Trimming took 0 bases from V and 3 from J, leaving 10 bases between them. The germline gives CDR1 SEHNR, CDR2 FQNEAQ (reference sequence). The CDR3 spells CASSLAQLGTDTQYF. The CDR3 DNA sequence: TGTGCCAGCAGCTTAGCACAGCTTGGGACAGATACGCAGTATTTT.

In its sample, this clone was seen once. The chain has TRBV7-9 and TRBJ2-3; D might be TRBD2 (5 bases). This CDR3 contains 15 residues. The germline gives CDR1 SEHNR, CDR2 FQNEAQ (reference sequence). V was trimmed by 3 bases and J by 1 base, leaving 11 bases between them. DNA of the CDR3: TGTGCCAGCAGCTTTACGGTGAGGGGCACAGATACGCAGTATTTT. Amino acids: CASSFTVRGTDTQYF.

The genes are TRBV13 and TRBJ2-1; no clear D. Trimming removed 6 bases at V and 8 bases at J, with 20 bases between. The CDR3 covers 15 residues. Germline loops: CDR1 PRHDT, CDR2 FYEKMQ (reference sequence). CDR3 in DNA: TGTGCCAGCAGACTTACCCGGAAAGGGTCGTATGAGCAGTTCTTC. This codes for CASRLTRKGSYEQFF.

The chain joins TRBV5-6 to TRBJ1-1; TRBD1 aligns across 11 bases. The CDR3 has 17 residues. CDR1 and CDR2 (germline): SGHDT, YYEEEE. V shed 4 bases and J 5 bases; nucleotides not matched to a gene: 13. CDR3 bases: TGTGCCAGCAGCCCGGTCCCGGGACAGGGGGGAGGGACTGAAGCTTTCTTT. Amino acid sequence: CASSPVPGQGGGTEAFF.

This chain joins TRBV6-6 and TRBJ2-3; D might be TRBD1 or TRBD2, each matching 6 bases. Germline V lookup: CDR1 MNHNY, CDR2 SVGAGI (reference sequence). V was trimmed by 6 bases and J by 6 bases, leaving 16 bases between them. This CDR3 is built from 14 residues. The CDR3 sequence: CASSQRVGGDTQYF. The CDR3, as DNA: TGTGCCAGCAGCCAGCGAGTAGGGGGGGATACGCAGTATTTT.

The V and J genes are TRBV20-1 and TRBJ1-1; D is unclear. This CDR3 region has 11 residues. The germline CDR1 and CDR2 sequences are DFQATT and SNEGSKA (reference sequence). Trimming stripped 7 bases from V and 1 base from J, with 7 bases between. This CDR3 reads CSETANTEAFF. DNA for the CDR3: TGCAGTGAAACTGCGAACACTGAAGCTTTCTTT.

This chain links TRBV4-3 with TRBJ1-2; D not certain. Germline CDR1 and CDR2: LGHNA and YSLEER. The CDR3 contains 14 residues. Trimming stripped 1 base from V and 8 bases from J, with 14 bases between. CDR3 DNA sequence: TGCGCCAGCAGCCAAGGCGGAAATCTGGCAGGCTACACCTTC. Translating gives CASSQGGNLAGYTF.

The chain uses TRBV2 and TRBJ2-2, with 12 bases identical to TRBD2. Trimming removed 1 base from V and 1 base from J; junction bases left unmatched: 10. The CDR3 contains 20 residues. The germline gives CDR1 SNHLY, CDR2 FYNNEI. In DNA, the CDR3 is TGTGCCAGCAGTGAAGGTACTCTAGCGGGAGGGGGATTGAACACCGGGGAGCTGTTTTTT. This translates into CASSEGTLAGGGLNTGELFF.

This sequence joins TRBV23-1 and TRBJ2-1, with 10 bases aligning to TRBD2. TRBV23-1 is an ORF; its function is uncertain. The CDR3 has 19 amino acids. The V and J ends lost 1 base and 9 bases, in that order; junction bases with no gene match: 18. DNA of the CDR3: TGCGCCAGCAGTCAATGGGGGGAGATTAGGACTAGCGGATACCCTGAGCAGTTCTTC. It encodes CASSQWGEIRTSGYPEQFF.

This rearrangement joins TRBV5-4 to TRBJ1-1, with TRBD1 identical over 9 bases. The CDR3 loop spans 17 amino acids. The V gene end was trimmed by 0 bases and the J gene end by 4 bases; junction bases not matched to a gene: 10. Looked up from germline, CDR1 is SGHNT and CDR2 is YYREEE (reference sequence). The CDR3 DNA sequence: TGTGCCAGCAGCTTGGGGAACAGGGGGCTAAGCGGCACTGAAGCTTTCTTT. Amino acids: CASSLGNRGLSGTEAFF.

This clone showed up just once. The chain links TRBV27 to TRBJ1-6, with D unresolved. This CDR3 comprises 15 residues. V was pared by 3 bases and J by 5 bases, with 11 bases between. The germline CDR1 and CDR2 sequences are MNHEY and SMNVEV (reference sequence). CDR3 sequence: CASSFQIENNSPLHF. In nucleotides, the CDR3 is TGTGCCAGCAGTTTTCAGATCGAAAATAATTCACCCCTCCACTTT.

The rearrangement joins TRBV7-9 to TRBJ2-3; 10 bases line up with TRBD2. Germline V CDR1 and CDR2: SEHNR, FQNEAQ (reference sequence). The CDR3 runs to 16 residues. The trim removed 3 bases at V and 1 base at J, leaving 4 bases unmatched. CDR3 in amino acids: CASSFLLAGGTDTQYF. The DNA for the CDR3 is TGTGCCAGCAGCTTTCTGCTAGCGGGAGGCACAGATACGCAGTATTTT.

This chain connects TRBV5-4 to TRBJ2-5; D possibly uses TRBD1 or TRBD2 (5 bases each). Germline lookup yields CDR1 SGHNT and CDR2 YYREEE (reference sequence). The CDR3 is 16 residues long. V gave up 4 bases and J gave up 4 bases, with 20 bases separating them. The chain's CDR3 is CASSPSFLGTGETQYF. CDR3 nucleotides: TGTGCCAGCAGCCCGAGTTTTTTAGGGACGGGAGAGACCCAGTACTTC.